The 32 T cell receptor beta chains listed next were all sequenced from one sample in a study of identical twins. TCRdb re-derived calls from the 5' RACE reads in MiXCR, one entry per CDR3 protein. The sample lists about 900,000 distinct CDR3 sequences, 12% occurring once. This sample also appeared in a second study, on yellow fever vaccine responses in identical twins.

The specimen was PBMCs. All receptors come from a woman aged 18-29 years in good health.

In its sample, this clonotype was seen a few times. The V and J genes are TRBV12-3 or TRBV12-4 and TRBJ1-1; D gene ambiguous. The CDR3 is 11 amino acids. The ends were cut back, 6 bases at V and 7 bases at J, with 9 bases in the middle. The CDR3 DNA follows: TGTGCCAGCAGGTCCCGGAATGAAGCTTTCTTT. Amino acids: CASRSRNEAFF.

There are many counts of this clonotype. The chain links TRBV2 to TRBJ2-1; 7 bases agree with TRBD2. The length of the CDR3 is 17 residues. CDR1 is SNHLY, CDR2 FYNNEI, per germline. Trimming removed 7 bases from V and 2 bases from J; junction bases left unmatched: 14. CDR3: CASNRGEVQGPYNEQFF. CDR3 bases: TGTGCCAGCAATCGGGGGGAGGTCCAAGGCCCCTACAATGAGCAGTTCTTC.

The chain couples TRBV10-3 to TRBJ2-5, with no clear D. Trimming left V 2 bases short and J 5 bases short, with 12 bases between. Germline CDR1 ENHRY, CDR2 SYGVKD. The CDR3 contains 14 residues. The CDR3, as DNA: TGTGCCATCAGTGAGAACGTAGAAGTGGAGACCCAGTACTTC. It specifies CAISENVEVETQYF.

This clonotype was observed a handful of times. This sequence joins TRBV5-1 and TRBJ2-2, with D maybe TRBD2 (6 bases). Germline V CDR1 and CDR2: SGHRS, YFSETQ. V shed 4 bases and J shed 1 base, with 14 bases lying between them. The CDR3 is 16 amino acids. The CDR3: CASSLSGGLNTGELFF. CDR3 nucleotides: TGCGCCAGCAGCCTGTCCGGGGGTTTGAACACCGGGGAGCTGTTTTTT.

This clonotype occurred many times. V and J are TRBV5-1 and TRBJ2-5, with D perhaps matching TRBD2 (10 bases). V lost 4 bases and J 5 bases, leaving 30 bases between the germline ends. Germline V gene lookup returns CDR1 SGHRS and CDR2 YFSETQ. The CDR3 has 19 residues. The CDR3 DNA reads TGCGCCAGCAGCGCGGACAGGGGCTGGACTAGCGGATATCCGGAGACCCAGTACTTC. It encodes CASSADRGWTSGYPETQYF.

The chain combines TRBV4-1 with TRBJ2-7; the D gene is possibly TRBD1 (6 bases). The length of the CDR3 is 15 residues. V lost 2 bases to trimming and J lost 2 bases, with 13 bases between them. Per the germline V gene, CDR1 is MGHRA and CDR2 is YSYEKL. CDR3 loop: CASSQLNRAPYEQYF. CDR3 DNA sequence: TGCGCCAGCAGCCAATTAAACAGGGCACCCTACGAGCAGTACTTC.

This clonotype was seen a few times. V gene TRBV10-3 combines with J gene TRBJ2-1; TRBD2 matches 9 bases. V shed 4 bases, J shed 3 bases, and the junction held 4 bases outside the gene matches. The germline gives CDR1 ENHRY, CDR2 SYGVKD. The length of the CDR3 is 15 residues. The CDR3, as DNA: TGTGCCATCAGTGGGGAGCGGGGGGACTACAATGAGCAGTTCTTC. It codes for CAISGERGDYNEQFF.

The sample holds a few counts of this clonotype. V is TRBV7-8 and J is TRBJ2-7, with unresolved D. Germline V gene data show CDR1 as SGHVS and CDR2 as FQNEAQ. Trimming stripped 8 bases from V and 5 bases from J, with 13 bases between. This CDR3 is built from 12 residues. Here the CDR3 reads CASGALGNEQYV. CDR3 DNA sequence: TGTGCCAGCGGAGCCTTAGGGAACGAGCAGTACGTC.

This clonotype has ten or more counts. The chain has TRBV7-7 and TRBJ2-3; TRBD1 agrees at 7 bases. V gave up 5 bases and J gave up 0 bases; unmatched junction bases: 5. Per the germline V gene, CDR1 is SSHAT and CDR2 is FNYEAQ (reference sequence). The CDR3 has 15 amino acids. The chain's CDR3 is CASSPGQASTDTQYF. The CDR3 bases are TGTGCCAGCAGCCCAGGACAGGCGAGCACAGATACGCAGTATTTT.

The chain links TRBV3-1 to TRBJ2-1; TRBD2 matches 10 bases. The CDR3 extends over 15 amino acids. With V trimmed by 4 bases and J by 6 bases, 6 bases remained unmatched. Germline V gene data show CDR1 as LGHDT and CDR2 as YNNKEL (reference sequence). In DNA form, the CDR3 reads TGTGCCAGCAGCCTCAGGACTAGCGGAATCAATGAGCAGTTCTTC. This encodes CASSLRTSGINEQFF.

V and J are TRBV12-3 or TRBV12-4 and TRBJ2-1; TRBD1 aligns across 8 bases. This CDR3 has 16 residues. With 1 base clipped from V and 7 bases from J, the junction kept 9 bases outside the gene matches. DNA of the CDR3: TGTGCCAGCAGTTTAGGTTCAGGGGGCGTTAGAAATGAGCAGTTCTTC. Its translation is CASSLGSGGVRNEQFF.

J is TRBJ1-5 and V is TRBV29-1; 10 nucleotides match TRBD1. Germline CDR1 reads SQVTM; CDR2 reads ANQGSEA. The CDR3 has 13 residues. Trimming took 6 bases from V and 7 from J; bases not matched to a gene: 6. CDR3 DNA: TGCAGCGTAGGGGACAGGGGAGAACAGCCCCAGCATTTT. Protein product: CSVGDRGEQPQHF.

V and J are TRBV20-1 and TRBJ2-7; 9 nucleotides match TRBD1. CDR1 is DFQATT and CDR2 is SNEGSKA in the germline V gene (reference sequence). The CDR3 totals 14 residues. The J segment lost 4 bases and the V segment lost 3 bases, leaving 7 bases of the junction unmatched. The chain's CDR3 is CSARDPGQGYEQYF. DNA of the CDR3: TGCAGTGCTAGGGACCCGGGACAGGGTTACGAGCAGTACTTC.

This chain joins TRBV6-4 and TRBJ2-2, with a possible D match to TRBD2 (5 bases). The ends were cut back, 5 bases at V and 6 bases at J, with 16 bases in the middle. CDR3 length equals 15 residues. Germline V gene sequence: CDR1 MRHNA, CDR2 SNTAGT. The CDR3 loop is CASSFDGLPAGELFF. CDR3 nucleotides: TGTGCCAGCAGTTTCGACGGACTCCCGGCCGGGGAGCTGTTTTTT.

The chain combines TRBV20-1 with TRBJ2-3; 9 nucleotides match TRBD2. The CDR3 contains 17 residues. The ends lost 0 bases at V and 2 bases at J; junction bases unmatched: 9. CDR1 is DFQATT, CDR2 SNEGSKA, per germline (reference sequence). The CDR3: CSARDPASGKVTDTQYF. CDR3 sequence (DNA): TGCAGTGCTAGAGATCCGGCTAGCGGGAAGGTCACAGATACGCAGTATTTT.

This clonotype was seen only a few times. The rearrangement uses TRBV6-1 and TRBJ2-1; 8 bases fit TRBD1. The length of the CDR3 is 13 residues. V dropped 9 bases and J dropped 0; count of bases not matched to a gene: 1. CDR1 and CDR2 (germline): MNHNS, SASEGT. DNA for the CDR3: TGTGCCAGTCAGGGGGCCTCCTACAATGAGCAGTTCTTC. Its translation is CASQGASYNEQFF.

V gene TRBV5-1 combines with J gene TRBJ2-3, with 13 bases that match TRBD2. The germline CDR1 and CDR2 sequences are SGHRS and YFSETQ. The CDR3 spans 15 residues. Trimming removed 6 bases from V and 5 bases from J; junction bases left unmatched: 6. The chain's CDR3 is CASIPGLAGRDTQYF. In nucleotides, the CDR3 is TGCGCCAGCATCCCGGGACTAGCGGGAAGAGATACGCAGTATTTT.

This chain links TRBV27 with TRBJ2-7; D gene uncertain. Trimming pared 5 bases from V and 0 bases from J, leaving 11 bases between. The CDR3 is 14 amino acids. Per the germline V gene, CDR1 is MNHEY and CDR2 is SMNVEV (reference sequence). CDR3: CASSPYINSYEQYF. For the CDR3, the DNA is TGTGCCAGCAGTCCATACATAAACTCCTACGAGCAGTACTTC.

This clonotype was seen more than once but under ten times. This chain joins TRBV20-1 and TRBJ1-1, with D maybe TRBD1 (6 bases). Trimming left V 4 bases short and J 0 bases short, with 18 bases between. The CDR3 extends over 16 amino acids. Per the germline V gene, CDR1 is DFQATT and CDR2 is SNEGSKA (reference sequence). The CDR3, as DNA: TGCAGTGCTATCCAACCGGGACACGTCATGAACACTGAAGCTTTCTTT. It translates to CSAIQPGHVMNTEAFF.

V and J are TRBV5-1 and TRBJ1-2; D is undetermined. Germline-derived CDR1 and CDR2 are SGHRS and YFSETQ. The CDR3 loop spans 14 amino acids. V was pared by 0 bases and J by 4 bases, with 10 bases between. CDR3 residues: CASSLDGNLYGYTF. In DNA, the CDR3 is TGCGCCAGCAGCTTGGACGGGAATCTCTATGGCTACACCTTC.

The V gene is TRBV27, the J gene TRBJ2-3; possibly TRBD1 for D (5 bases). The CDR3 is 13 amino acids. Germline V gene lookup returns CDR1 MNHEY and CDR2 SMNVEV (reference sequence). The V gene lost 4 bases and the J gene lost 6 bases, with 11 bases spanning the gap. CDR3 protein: CASSWQGRDTQYF. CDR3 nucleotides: TGTGCCAGCAGTTGGCAGGGCAGGGATACGCAGTATTTT.

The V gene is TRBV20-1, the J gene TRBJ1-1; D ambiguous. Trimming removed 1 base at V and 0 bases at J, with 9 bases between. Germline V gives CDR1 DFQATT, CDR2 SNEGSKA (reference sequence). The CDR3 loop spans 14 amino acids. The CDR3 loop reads CSARVGRVNTEAFF. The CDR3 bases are TGCAGTGCTAGAGTGGGCAGAGTGAACACTGAAGCTTTCTTT.

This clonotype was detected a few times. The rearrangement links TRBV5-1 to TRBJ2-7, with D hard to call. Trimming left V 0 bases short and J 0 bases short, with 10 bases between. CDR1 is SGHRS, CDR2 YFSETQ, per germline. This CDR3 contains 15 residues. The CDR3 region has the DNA TGCGCCAGCAGCTTGGACAGCCTAAGCTCCTACGAGCAGTACTTC. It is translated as CASSLDSLSSYEQYF.

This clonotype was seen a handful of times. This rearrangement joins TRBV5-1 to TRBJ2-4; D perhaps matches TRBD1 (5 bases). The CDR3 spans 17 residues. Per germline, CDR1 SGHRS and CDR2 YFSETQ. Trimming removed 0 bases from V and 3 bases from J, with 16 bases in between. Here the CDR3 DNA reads TGCGCCAGCAGCTTGGATGGTGGGGCGCGAGGCAAAAACATTCAGTACTTC. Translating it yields CASSLDGGARGKNIQYF. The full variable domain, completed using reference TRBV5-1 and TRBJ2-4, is KAGVTQTPRYLIKTRGQQVTLSCSPISGHRSVSWYQQTPGQGLQFLFEYFSETQRNKGNFPGRFSGRQFSNSRSEMNVSTLELGDSALYLCASSLDGGARGKNIQYFGAGTRLSVL.

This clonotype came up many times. The CDR3 loop is CASSPAVAPTWEQFF. Written as DNA, the CDR3 is TGTGCCAGCAGCCCCGCGGTAGCGCCTACATGGGAGCAGTTCTTC. The rearrangement joins TRBV5-5 to TRBJ2-1; possible D gene TRBD2, 5 bases. This CDR3 has 15 amino acids. V lost 4 bases to trimming and J lost 10 bases, with 21 bases between them. Germline CDR1 and CDR2: SGHKS and YYEKEE (reference sequence).

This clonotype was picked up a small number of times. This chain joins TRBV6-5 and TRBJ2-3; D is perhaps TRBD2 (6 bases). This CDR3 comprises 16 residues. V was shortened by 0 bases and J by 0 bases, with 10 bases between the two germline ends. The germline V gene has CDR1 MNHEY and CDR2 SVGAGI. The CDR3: CASSYSSGTSTDTQYF. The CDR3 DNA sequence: TGTGCCAGCAGTTACTCTAGCGGAACTAGCACAGATACGCAGTATTTT.

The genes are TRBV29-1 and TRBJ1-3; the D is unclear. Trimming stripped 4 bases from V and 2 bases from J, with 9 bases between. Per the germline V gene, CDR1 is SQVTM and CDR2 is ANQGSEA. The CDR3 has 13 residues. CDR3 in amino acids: CSVVLLAGNTIYF. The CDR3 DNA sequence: TGCAGCGTTGTGTTGTTGGCTGGAAACACCATATATTTT.

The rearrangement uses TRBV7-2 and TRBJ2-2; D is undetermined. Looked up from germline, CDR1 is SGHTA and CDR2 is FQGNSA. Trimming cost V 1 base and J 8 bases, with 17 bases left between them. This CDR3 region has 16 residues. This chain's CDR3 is CASSLVYSLGLGELFF. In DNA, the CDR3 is TGTGCCAGCAGCTTAGTCTACTCCTTGGGATTGGGGGAGCTGTTTTTT.

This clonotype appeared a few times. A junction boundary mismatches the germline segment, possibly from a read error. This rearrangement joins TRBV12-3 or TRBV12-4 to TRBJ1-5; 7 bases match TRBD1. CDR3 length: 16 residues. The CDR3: CASSSGTAPSNQPQHF. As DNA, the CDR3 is TGTGCTAGCAGTAGCGGGACAGCTCCTAGCAATCAGCCCCAGCATTTT.

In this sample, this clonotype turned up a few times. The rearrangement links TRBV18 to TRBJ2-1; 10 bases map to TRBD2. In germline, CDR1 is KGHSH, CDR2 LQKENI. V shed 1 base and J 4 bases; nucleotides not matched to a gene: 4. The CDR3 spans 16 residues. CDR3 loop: CASSPLSGRSYNEQFF. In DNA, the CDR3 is TGTGCCAGCTCACCACTTAGCGGGAGGAGTTACAATGAGCAGTTCTTC.

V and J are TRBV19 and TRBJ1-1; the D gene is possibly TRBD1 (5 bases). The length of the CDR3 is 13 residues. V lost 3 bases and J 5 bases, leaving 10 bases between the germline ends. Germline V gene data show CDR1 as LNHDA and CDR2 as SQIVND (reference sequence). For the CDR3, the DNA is TGTGCCAGTAGTATTCGAGGGGAAACTGAAGCTTTCTTT. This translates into CASSIRGETEAFF.

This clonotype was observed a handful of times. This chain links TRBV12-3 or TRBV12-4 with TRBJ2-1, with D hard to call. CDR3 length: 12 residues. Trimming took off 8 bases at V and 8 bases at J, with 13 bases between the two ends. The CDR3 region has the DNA TGTGCCAGCGGCTGGAACGGGTATGAGCAGTTCTTC. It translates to CASGWNGYEQFF.